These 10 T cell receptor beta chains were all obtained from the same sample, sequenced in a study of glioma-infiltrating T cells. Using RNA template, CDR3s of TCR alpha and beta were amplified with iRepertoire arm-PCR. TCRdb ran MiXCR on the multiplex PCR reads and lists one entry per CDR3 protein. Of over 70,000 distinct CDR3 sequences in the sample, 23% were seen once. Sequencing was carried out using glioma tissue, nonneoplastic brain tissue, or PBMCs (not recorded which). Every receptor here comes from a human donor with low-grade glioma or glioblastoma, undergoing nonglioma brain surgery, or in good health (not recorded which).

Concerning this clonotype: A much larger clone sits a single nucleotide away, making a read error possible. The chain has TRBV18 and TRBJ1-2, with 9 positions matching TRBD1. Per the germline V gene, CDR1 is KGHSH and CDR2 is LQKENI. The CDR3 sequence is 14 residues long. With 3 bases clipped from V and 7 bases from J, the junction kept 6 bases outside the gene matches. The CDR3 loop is CASSPRDRDPGYTF. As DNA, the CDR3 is TGTGCCAGCTCACCGAGGGACAGGGACCCTGGCTACACCTTC.

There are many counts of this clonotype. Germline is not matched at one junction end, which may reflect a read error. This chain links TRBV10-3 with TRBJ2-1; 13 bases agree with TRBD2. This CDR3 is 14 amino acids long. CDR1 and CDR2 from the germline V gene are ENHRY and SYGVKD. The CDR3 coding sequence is TGTGCCACCCGACTAGCGGGGGGATACATTGAGCAGTTCTTC. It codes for CATRLAGGYIEQFF.

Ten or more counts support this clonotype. The CDR3 nucleotides are TGTGCCAGCAGCTTAGGTACCAACTACGACCAGCAGTACTTC. Encoded protein: CASSLGTNYDQQYF. The chain carries TRBV7-9 and TRBJ2-7; D is ambiguous. The germline V gene encodes CDR1 SEHNR and CDR2 FQNEAQ (reference sequence). V was trimmed by 1 base and J by 8 bases, leaving 15 bases between them. The CDR3 runs to 14 residues.

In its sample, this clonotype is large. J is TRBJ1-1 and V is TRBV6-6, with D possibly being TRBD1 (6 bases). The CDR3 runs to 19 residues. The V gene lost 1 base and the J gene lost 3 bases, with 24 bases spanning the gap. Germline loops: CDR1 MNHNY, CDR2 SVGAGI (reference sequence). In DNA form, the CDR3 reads TGTGCCAGCAGTTACTTGAGGTATGGGATAAACAGGGAAGACACTGAAGCTTTCTTT. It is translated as CASSYLRYGINREDTEAFF.

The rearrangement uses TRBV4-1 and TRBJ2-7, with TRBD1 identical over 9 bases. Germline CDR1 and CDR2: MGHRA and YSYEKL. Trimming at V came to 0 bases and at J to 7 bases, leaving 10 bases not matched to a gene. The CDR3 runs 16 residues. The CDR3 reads CASSQDLGTGIFEQYF. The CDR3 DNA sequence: TGCGCCAGCAGCCAAGATCTTGGGACAGGGATTTTTGAGCAGTACTTC.

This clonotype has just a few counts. In DNA form, the CDR3 reads TGTGCCACCAGTGATCCCCTCGACGGGGGAGTAGATACGCAGTATTTT. Translated: CATSDPLDGGVDTQYF. The chain has TRBV24-1 and TRBJ2-3; a possible D gene is TRBD2 (6 bases). This CDR3 is built from 16 residues. The germline V gene encodes CDR1 KGHDR and CDR2 SFDVKD. Trimming took 3 bases from V and 5 from J, leaving 17 bases between them.

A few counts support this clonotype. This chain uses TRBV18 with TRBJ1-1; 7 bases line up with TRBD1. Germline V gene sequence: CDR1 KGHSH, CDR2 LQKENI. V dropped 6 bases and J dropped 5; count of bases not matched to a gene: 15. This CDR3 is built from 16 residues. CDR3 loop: CASSPKEGGGWTEAFF. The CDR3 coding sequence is TGTGCCAGCTCCCCCAAGGAAGGGGGCGGATGGACTGAAGCTTTCTTT.

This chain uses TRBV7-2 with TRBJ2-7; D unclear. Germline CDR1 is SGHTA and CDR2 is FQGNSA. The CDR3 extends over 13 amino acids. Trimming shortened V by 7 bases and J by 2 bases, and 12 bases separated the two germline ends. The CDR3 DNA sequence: TGTGCCAGCACCGTACATTCTACCTACGAGCAGTACTTC. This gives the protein CASTVHSTYEQYF.

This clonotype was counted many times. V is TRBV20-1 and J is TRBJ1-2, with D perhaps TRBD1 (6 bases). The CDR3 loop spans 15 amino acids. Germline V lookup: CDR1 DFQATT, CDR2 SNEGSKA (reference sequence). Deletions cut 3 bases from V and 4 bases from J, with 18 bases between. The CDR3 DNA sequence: TGCAGTGCTAGTGGGCCCAGGGGAATTAGCTATGGCTACACCTTC. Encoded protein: CSASGPRGISYGYTF.

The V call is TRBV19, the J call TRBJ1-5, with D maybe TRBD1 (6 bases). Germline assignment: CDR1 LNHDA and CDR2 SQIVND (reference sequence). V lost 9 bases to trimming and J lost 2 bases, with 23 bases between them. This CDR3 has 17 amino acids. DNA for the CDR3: TGTGCCAGCACCCTCATAGGGGAACAGGGTGGCAATCAGCCCCAGCATTTT. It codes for CASTLIGEQGGNQPQHF. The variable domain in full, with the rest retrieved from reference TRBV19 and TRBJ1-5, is DGGITQSPKYLFRKEGQNVTLSCEQNLNHDAMYWYRQDPGQGLRLIYYSQIVNDFQKGDIAEGYSVSREKKESFPLTVTSAQKNPTAFYLCASTLIGEQGGNQPQHFGDGTRLSIL.